This TCR beta chain originates from a study of cytomegalovirus exposure and HLA in healthy donors. 60 Vbeta and 13 Jbeta primers were used in PCR. Profiled with immunoSEQ multiplex PCR; TCRdb holds only in-frame clones, not every one. This table holds around 230,000 clones, over 75% found once. Study-wide findings and caveats: As was reported, the HLA-A and HLA-B alleles of most subjects were accurately predicted from TCR beta sequences. A later analysis appeared to link common viral pathogens to several of the most significant clusters.

Per germline, CDR1 SGDLS and CDR2 YYNGEE. The CDR3 runs to 15 residues. The V and J ends lost 0 bases and 2 bases respectively, with 10 bases between them. Concerning this clone itself: Its antigen is unidentified.

Sequences were obtained from PBMCs. This clonotype was obtained from a boy aged 5-17 years in good health and CMV-seronegative. The rearrangement joins TRBV9 to TRBJ2-3, with a possible D match to TRBD2 (5 bases). CDR3 loop: CASSVARGATDTQYF. DNA of the CDR3: TGTGCCAGCAGCGTAGCCCGGGGAGCCACAGATACGCAGTATTTT.